The next 18 T cell receptor beta chains were all read from a single sample in a study of blood T cell repertoires in COVID-19. TCRdb keeps only in-frame clones here, not all; method: immunoSEQ multiplex PCR. The top ten hold approximately 15% of the sample, which has around 170,000 clones, roughly 80% seen once. The specimen sequenced was peripheral blood. The receptors here all came from a man under 40 with active or convalescent COVID-19.

The chain carries TRBV27 and TRBJ1-5, with D maybe TRBD1 (5 bases). The ends were cut back, 3 bases at V and 0 bases at J, with 9 bases in the middle. Germline V lookup: CDR1 MNHEY, CDR2 SMNVEV (reference sequence). The CDR3 is made up of 15 amino acids. The CDR3 DNA sequence: TGTGCCAGCAGTTTGCGACAGTCTAGCAATCAGCCCCAGCATTTT. It codes for CASSLRQSSNQPQHF.

The table lists this clone with a count of one. The rearrangement links TRBV7-8 to TRBJ1-6, with a tentative D call TRBD1 (6 bases). The CDR3 is 14 amino acids. With 0 bases removed from V and 7 bases from J, the gap between germline ends came to 7 bases. Germline-derived CDR1 and CDR2 are SGHVS and FQNEAQ. The CDR3: CASSLAGQNSPLHF. The CDR3 nucleotides read TGTGCCAGCAGCTTAGCTGGACAGAATTCACCCCTCCACTTT. The whole variable domain, filled in from reference TRBV7-8 and TRBJ1-6, reads GAGVSQSPRYKVAKRGQDVALRCDPISGHVSLFWYQQALGQGPEFLTYFQNEAQLDKSGLPSDRFFAERPEGSVSTLKIQRTQQEDSAVYLCASSLAGQNSPLHFGNGTRLTVT.

The chain links TRBV27 to TRBJ1-6, with D maybe TRBD1 (5 bases). This CDR3 has 15 amino acids. The V gene lost 5 bases and the J gene lost 8 bases, with 16 bases spanning the gap. Germline V gene data show CDR1 as MNHEY and CDR2 as SMNVEV (reference sequence). CDR3 nucleotide sequence: TGTGCCAGCAGTGGGGGGTTTTGGGCGGATTCACCCCTCCACTTT. This encodes CASSGGFWADSPLHF.

This clone was counted a few times. The rearrangement links TRBV7-9 to TRBJ2-7, with 8 bases identical to TRBD1. CDR1 is SEHNR and CDR2 is FQNEAQ in the germline V gene (reference sequence). The CDR3 is 14 residues long. The J segment lost 3 bases and the V segment lost 8 bases, leaving 9 bases of the junction unmatched. The CDR3 sequence is CASLTGQAFYEQYF. The CDR3 coding sequence is TGTGCCAGCCTGACGGGACAGGCTTTCTACGAGCAGTACTTC.

This chain connects TRBV5-1 to TRBJ1-4, with 10 bases lining up with TRBD1. The CDR3 runs 16 residues. Per the germline V gene, CDR1 is SGHRS and CDR2 is YFSETQ. Trimming cost V 0 bases and J 8 bases; bases outside gene matches: 7. CDR3 protein: CASSLGQGATGEKLFF. In DNA form, the CDR3 reads TGCGCCAGCAGCTTGGGACAGGGGGCAACCGGCGAAAAACTGTTTTTT.

The gene calls are TRBV2 and TRBJ1-5; unclear D gene. Germline loops: CDR1 SNHLY, CDR2 FYNNEI. V lost 7 bases, J lost 4 bases, and 14 bases lay in between. The CDR3 totals 14 residues. This CDR3 is CASTKGRANQPQHF. In DNA form, the CDR3 reads TGTGCCAGCACTAAAGGGAGGGCAAATCAGCCCCAGCATTTT.

This chain joins TRBV27 and TRBJ1-5, with unresolved D. Germline-derived CDR1 and CDR2 are MNHEY and SMNVEV (reference sequence). The CDR3 runs to 15 residues. Trimming took 3 bases from V and 1 from J, leaving 10 bases between them. The CDR3 here is CASSFGSGSNQPQHF. In nucleotides, the CDR3 is TGTGCCAGCAGTTTCGGGTCCGGCAGCAATCAGCCCCAGCATTTT.

This chain links TRBV7-9 with TRBJ1-2, with 9 bases lining up with TRBD1. Germline CDR1 reads SEHNR; CDR2 reads FQNEAQ (reference sequence). Trimming took 6 bases from V and 4 from J; bases not matched to a gene: 12. The CDR3 sequence is 16 residues long. The CDR3: CASRETGGTTSYGYTF. For the CDR3, the DNA is TGTGCCAGCAGAGAGACAGGGGGAACTACTTCCTATGGCTACACCTTC. The complete variable domain, with remaining parts taken from reference TRBV7-9 and TRBJ1-2, reads DTGVSQNPRHKITKRGQNVTFRCDPISEHNRLYWYRQTLGQGPEFLTYFQNEAQLEKSRLLSDRFSAERPKGSFSTLEIQRTEQGDSAMYLCASRETGGTTSYGYTFGSGTRLTVV.

This clone was counted between two and nine times. This chain joins TRBV12-3 or TRBV12-4 and TRBJ2-7, with D hard to call. V was shortened by 3 bases and J by 1 base, with 4 bases between the two germline ends. This CDR3 comprises 12 residues. The CDR3 region has the DNA TGTGCCAGCAGTTTTCGGTCCTACGAGCAGTACTTC. This translates into CASSFRSYEQYF.

This chain links TRBV2 with TRBJ2-6; D might be TRBD2 (5 bases). From germline, CDR1 is SNHLY and CDR2 FYNNEI. V was cut by 8 bases and J by 2 bases, with 10 bases left in between. The CDR3 runs 14 residues. CDR3 nucleotide sequence: TGTGCCAGCTCTACCGGGACTGGGGCCAACGTCCTGACTTTC. It encodes CASSTGTGANVLTF.

This chain joins TRBV9 and TRBJ1-4; D perhaps matches TRBD1 (5 bases). Germline V gene lookup returns CDR1 SGDLS and CDR2 YYNGEE. The CDR3 has 15 residues. Trimming cost V 1 base and J 5 bases, with 12 bases left between them. CDR3 sequence (DNA): TGTGCCAGCAGCGTAACAGGAGGGTACAATGAAAAACTGTTTTTT. Amino acids: CASSVTGGYNEKLFF.

This clone was detected once. Other DNA sequences of this sample code for an identical CDR3. This rearrangement joins TRBV5-1 to TRBJ2-1; 12 nucleotides match TRBD2. After removal of 0 bases from V and 0 bases from J, the junction contained 4 bases not matched to a gene. The CDR3 contains 18 residues. Germline V lookup: CDR1 SGHRS, CDR2 YFSETQ. In DNA, the CDR3 is TGCGCCAGCAGCTTGGGGACTAGCGGGAAAAGCTCCTACAATGAGCAGTTCTTC. Translation gives CASSLGTSGKSSYNEQFF.

The chain has TRBV2 and TRBJ1-5; D is uncertain. Germline-derived CDR1 and CDR2 are SNHLY and FYNNEI. The CDR3 length is 12 residues. The V end was cut by 3 bases, the J end by 6 bases, with 6 bases between. CDR3 residues: CASSDLGQPQHF. The CDR3 DNA reads as TGTGCCAGCAGTGATCTCGGTCAGCCCCAGCATTTT. Complete variable domain (other parts from reference TRBV2 and TRBJ1-5): EPEVTQTPSHQVTQMGQEVILRCVPISNHLYFYWYRQILGQKVEFLVSFYNNEISEKSEIFDDQFSVERPDGSNFTLKIRSTKLEDSAMYFCASSDLGQPQHFGDGTRLSIL.

This chain links TRBV27 with TRBJ1-1, with D perhaps matching TRBD1 (5 bases). Trimming left V 5 bases short and J 5 bases short, with 9 bases between. This CDR3 has 12 residues. CDR1 MNHEY and CDR2 SMNVEV come from the germline V gene (reference sequence). This CDR3 is CASSHGGTEAFF. DNA of the CDR3: TGTGCCAGCAGTCACGGGGGGACTGAAGCTTTCTTT.

The chain has TRBV5-1 and TRBJ1-1, with D possibly matching TRBD1 (6 bases). The CDR3 is 14 residues long. The germline gives CDR1 SGHRS, CDR2 YFSETQ. Trimming stripped 4 bases from V and 0 bases from J, with 10 bases between. The CDR3 nucleotides read TGCGCCAGCAGCCCCCAGGGGATGAACACTGAAGCTTTCTTT. Its protein is CASSPQGMNTEAFF.

The J gene is TRBJ1-5, the V gene TRBV18, with 8 bases matching TRBD1. The CDR3 sequence is 15 residues long. The germline V gene encodes CDR1 KGHSH and CDR2 LQKENI. V lost 4 bases to trimming and J lost 7 bases; unmatched junction nucleotides: 9. The CDR3 DNA reads as TGTGCCAGCTCACGAGGTTCGGACAGGGCCCAGCCCCAGCATTTT. Translated: CASSRGSDRAQPQHF.

This chain connects TRBV5-6 to TRBJ1-5; 10 nucleotides align to TRBD1. This CDR3 has 17 residues. V lost 4 bases to trimming and J lost 2 bases; unmatched junction nucleotides: 9. The germline gives CDR1 SGHDT, CDR2 YYEEEE. The CDR3 DNA reads TGTGCCAGCAGCGACGGGACAGGGGCGGCGGGCAATCAGCCCCAGCATTTT. Amino acid sequence: CASSDGTGAAGNQPQHF. Variable domain in full (rest from reference TRBV5-6 and TRBJ1-5): DAGVTQSPTHLIKTRGQQVTLRCSPKSGHDTVSWYQQALGQGPQFIFQYYEEEERQRGNFPDRFSGHQFPNYSSELNVNALLLGDSALYLCASSDGTGAAGNQPQHFGDGTRLSIL.

Only a few counts were recorded for this clone. CDR3 DNA sequence: TGTGCCATCAGCCTAACAGGGACTGGAAACACCATATATTTT. Its protein product is CAISLTGTGNTIYF. The gene calls are TRBV10-3 and TRBJ1-3; D might be TRBD1 (6 bases). CDR1 and CDR2 from the germline V gene are ENHRY and SYGVKD. The germline V and J ends were trimmed by 6 bases and 2 bases, with 11 bases remaining between them. The CDR3 loop spans 14 amino acids.